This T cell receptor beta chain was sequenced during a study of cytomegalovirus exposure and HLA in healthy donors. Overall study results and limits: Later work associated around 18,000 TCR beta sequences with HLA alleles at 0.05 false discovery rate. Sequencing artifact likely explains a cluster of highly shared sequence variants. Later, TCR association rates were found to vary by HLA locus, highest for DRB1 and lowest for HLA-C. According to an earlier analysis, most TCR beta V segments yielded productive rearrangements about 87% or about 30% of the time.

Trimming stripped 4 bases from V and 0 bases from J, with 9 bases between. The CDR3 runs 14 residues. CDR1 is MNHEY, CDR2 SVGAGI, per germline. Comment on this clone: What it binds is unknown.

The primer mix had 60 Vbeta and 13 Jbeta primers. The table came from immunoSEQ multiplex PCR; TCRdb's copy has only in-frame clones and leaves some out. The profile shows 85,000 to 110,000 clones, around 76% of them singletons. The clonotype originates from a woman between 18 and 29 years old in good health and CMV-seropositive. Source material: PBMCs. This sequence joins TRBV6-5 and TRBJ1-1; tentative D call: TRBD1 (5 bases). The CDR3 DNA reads TGTGCCAGCAGTTTACAGGATATGAACACTGAAGCTTTCTTT. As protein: CASSLQDMNTEAFF.